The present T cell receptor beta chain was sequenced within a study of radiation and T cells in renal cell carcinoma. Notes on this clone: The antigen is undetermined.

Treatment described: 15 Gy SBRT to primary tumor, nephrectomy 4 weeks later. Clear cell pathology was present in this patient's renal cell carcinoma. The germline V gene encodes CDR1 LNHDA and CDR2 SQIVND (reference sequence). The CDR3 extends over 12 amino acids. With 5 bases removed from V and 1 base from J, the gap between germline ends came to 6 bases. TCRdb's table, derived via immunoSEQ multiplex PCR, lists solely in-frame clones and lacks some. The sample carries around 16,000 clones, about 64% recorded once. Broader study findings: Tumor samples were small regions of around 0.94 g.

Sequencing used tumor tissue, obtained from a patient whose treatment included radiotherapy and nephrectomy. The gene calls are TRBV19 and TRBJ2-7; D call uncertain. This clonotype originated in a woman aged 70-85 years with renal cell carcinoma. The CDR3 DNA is TGTGCCAGTAGTGCCGGGTCCTACGAGCAGTACTTC. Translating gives CASSAGSYEQYF.